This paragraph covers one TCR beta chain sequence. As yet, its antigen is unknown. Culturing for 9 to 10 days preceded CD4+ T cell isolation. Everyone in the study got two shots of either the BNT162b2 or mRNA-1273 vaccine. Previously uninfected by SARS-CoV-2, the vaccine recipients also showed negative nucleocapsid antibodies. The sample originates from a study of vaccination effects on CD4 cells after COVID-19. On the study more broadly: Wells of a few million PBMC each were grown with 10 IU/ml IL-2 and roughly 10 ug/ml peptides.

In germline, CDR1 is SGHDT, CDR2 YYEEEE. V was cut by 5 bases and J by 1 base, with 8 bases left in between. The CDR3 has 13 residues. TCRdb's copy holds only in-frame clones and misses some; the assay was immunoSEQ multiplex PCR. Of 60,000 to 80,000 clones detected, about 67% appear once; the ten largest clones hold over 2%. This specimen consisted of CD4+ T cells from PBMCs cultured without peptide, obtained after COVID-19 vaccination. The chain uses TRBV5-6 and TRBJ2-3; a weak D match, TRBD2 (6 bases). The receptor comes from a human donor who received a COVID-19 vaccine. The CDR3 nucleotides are TGTGCCAGCAGACGGGAGCGCACAGATACGCAGTATTTT. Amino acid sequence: CASRRERTDTQYF.